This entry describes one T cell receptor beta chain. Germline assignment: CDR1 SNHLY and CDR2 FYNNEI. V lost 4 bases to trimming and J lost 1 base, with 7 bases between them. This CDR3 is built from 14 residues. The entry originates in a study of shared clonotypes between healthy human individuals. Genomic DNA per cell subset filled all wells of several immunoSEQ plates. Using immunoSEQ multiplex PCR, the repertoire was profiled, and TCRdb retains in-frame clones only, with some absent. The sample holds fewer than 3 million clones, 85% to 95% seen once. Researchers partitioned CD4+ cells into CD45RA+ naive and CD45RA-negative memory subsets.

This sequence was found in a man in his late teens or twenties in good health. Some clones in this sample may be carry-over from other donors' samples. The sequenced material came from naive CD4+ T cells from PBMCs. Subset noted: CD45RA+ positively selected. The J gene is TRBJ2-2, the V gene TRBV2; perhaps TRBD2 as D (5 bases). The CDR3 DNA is TGTGCCAGCAGTGGACGGGGGAACACCGGGGAGCTGTTTTTT. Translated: CASSGRGNTGELFF.